These T cell receptor beta chains were read from a single sample in a study of blood T cell repertoires in COVID-19. The method was immunoSEQ multiplex PCR; TCRdb's version includes in-frame clones alone and lacks a portion of them. Of about 150,000 clones in the sample, more than 75% were seen once. The specimen was peripheral blood. All receptors derive from a man over 45 who had recovered from COVID-19. The CDR3 runs from the conserved cysteine through the conserved F or W. D genes are given only for firm matches.

TRBJ1-3	NA	TRBV7-9	CASSQSGNTIYF
TRBJ1-4	TRBD1	TRBV2	CASSYRTGYEKLFF
TRBJ1-1	TRBD1	TRBV6-5	CASRGDRGLTEAFF
TRBJ1-3	NA	TRBV4-1	CASSLGRGSAGNTIYF
TRBJ2-7	TRBD1	TRBV6-6	CASSLQGAAQYF
TRBJ1-5	NA	TRBV28	CASTTGNQPQHF
TRBJ1-1	NA	TRBV3-1/TRBV3-2	CASSHFGRNTEAFF
TRBJ1-5	NA	TRBV18	CASSPSRGNQPQHF
TRBJ1-2	NA	TRBV6-1	CASSEEAGNYGYTF
TRBJ2-7	TRBD1	TRBV3-1/TRBV3-2	CASSHGTANYEQYF
TRBJ2-1	NA	TRBV27	CASSFFLSSYNEQFF
TRBJ2-1	TRBD1	TRBV18	CASSRDRDDEQFF
TRBJ2-3	TRBD2	TRBV3-1/TRBV3-2	CASSQLPPGLAGGIGTDTQYF
TRBJ2-5	NA	TRBV7-2	CASSLAMAGTTETQYF
TRBJ2-7	TRBD1	TRBV5-4	CASSPGQSYEQYF
TRBJ1-1	TRBD1	TRBV18	CASSLTVQGARTEAFF
TRBJ2-2	TRBD1	TRBV24-1	CATSATTGDNTGELFF
TRBJ2-7	TRBD2	TRBV7-3	CASSPRTSGEQYF
TRBJ2-3	NA	TRBV4-3	CASSQDIVLLSTDTQYF
TRBJ2-3	TRBD2	TRBV30	CAWEGSGGANTQYF
TRBJ2-1	TRBD2	TRBV6-2/TRBV6-3	CASSTGLAGDNEQFF
TRBJ2-7	NA	TRBV19	CASSRAQGNYEQYF
TRBJ1-1	TRBD1	TRBV19	CASSTLGQGNEAFF
TRBJ1-1	TRBD1	TRBV6-1	CASSEKTGLSTEAFF
TRBJ1-2	NA	TRBV4-2	CASSQGGQQLVGYTF
TRBJ1-5	TRBD1	TRBV28	CASSLYGKGANQPQHF
TRBJ2-7	NA	TRBV7-2	CASSPEAGRGSYEQYF
TRBJ1-1	NA	TRBV4-3	CASRGGEGTHTEAFF
TRBJ2-6	TRBD1	TRBV18	CASSADRGGANVLTF
TRBJ1-2	NA	TRBV5-6	CASSLEYNYGYTF
TRBJ2-3	TRBD1	TRBV11-1	CASSSDRGGDTQYF
TRBJ2-2	TRBD1	TRBV12-3/TRBV12-4	CASSRQGAGELFF
TRBJ2-1	NA	TRBV29-1	CSVARTWGRDNEQFF
TRBJ2-1	TRBD2	TRBV19	CASSGSGGGYNEQFF
TRBJ2-7	NA	TRBV9	CASSEVPAIQYEQYF
TRBJ2-7	NA	TRBV5-1	CASTLERGNYEQYF
TRBJ2-7	NA	TRBV6-5	CASSSHDVGGSYEQYF
TRBJ2-7	TRBD2	TRBV6-2/TRBV6-3	CASSYRAGGRFEQYF
TRBJ2-3	TRBD2	TRBV13	CASSLVGLAGGVTDTQYF
TRBJ2-7	NA	TRBV4-3	CASSQDIGSRYEQYF
TRBJ2-3	NA	TRBV15	CATSSDLGTQYF
TRBJ2-7	TRBD2	TRBV7-8	CASSGLAGGNSYEQYF
TRBJ2-3	TRBD2	TRBV27	CASSSGGGATDTQYF
TRBJ2-2	TRBD2	TRBV19	CATPSKREGNTGELFF
TRBJ2-5	TRBD2	TRBV7-2	CASSLDPAGVMKTQYF
TRBJ2-7	NA	TRBV4-2	CASSQDQGPSSYEQYF
TRBJ1-2	NA	TRBV6-2/TRBV6-3	CASSFGMREEGYTF
TRBJ2-1	TRBD1	TRBV5-4	CASSGRDRVYNEQFF
TRBJ2-3	TRBD2	TRBV7-2	CASSRVASGGSSTDTQYF
TRBJ1-2	TRBD1	TRBV2	CASSRGRSYGYTF
TRBJ1-2	NA	TRBV6-5	CASSYLTETANYGYTF
TRBJ1-5	NA	TRBV28	CASRTAGQPQHF
TRBJ2-2	NA	TRBV2	CASSGQVSRGELFF
TRBJ2-7	TRBD1	TRBV2	CASKGTGEDEQYF
TRBJ2-1	TRBD2	TRBV28	CASSLFAGGLNNEQFF
TRBJ2-3	NA	TRBV18	CASSQQVRSTDTQYF